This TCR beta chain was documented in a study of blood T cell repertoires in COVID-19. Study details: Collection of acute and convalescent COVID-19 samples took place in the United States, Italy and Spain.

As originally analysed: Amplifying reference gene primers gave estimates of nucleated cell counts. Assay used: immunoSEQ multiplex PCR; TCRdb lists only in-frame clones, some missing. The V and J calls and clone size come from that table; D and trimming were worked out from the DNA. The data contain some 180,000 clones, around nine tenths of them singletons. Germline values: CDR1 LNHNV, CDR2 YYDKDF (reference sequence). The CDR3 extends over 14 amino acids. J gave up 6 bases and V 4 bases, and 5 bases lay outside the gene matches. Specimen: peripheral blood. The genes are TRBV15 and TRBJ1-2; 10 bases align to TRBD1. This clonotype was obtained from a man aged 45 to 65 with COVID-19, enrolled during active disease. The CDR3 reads CATSMGQGRDGYTF. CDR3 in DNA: TGTGCCACCAGCATGGGACAGGGGAGGGATGGCTACACCTTC.